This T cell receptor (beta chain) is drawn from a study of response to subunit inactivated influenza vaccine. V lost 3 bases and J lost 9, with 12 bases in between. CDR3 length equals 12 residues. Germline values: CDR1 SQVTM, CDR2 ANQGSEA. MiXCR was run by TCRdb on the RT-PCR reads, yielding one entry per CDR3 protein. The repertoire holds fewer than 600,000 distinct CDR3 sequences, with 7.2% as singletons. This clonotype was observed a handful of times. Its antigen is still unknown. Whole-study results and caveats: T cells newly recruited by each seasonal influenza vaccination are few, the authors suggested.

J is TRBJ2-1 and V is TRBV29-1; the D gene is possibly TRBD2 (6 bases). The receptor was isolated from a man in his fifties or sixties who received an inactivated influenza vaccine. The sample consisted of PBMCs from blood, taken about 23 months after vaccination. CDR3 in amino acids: CSVEYGGVEQFF. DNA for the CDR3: TGCAGCGTTGAGTATGGCGGGGTTGAGCAGTTCTTC.